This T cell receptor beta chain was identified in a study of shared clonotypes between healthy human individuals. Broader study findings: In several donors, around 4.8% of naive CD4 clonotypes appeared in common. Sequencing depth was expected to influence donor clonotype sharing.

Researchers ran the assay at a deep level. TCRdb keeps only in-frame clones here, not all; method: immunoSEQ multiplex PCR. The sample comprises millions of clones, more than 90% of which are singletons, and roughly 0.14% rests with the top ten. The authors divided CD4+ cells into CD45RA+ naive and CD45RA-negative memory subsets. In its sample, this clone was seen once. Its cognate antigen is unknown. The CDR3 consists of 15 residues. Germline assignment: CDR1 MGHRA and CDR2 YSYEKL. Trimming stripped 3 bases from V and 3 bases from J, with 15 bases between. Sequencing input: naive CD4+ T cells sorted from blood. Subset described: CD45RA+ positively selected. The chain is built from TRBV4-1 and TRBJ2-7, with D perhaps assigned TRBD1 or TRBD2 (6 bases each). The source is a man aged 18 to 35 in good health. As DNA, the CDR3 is TGCGCCAGCAGCCACCCCGGGGGCGGAAACTACGAGCAGTACTTC. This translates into CASSHPGGGNYEQYF.